This T cell receptor beta chain appears in the sequencing data of a study of T-cell memory formation after mild COVID-19. TCRdb fed the 5' RACE reads into MiXCR, producing one record per CDR3 protein. The sample yields hundreds of thousands of distinct CDR3 sequences, around 20% seen once. Input material: PBMCs or a T cell subset sorted from them (not recorded which). The TCR sequence derives from an adult woman who had mild COVID-19 (a few samples of this study predate the infection). Cell type and time point are not known.

CDR3 region: CASSQGGRLAEQFF. In nucleotides, the CDR3 is TGCGCCAGCAGCCAAGGAGGTAGGCTAGCAGAGCAGTTCTTC. This chain links TRBV4-1 with TRBJ2-1; possible D gene TRBD2, 5 bases. Germline CDR1 is MGHRA and CDR2 is YSYEKL. V shed 1 base and J shed 10 bases, with 14 bases lying between them. The CDR3 is 14 residues long.